The sequence of this T cell receptor (beta chain) was determined in a study of T-cell memory formation after mild COVID-19. V lost 2 bases, J lost 10 bases, and 11 bases stayed unmatched. This CDR3 comprises 16 residues. CDR1 MDHEN and CDR2 SYDVKM come from the germline V gene. TCRdb re-called the 5' RACE reads through MiXCR, storing one row per CDR3 protein. Counted here are about 360,000 distinct CDR3 sequences, over 13% occurring once; the ten biggest clones make up roughly 22%. The sequence was collected from a young man who had mild COVID-19 (a few samples of this study predate the infection). Cell type and time point are not known. This chain connects TRBV28 to TRBJ2-1; 10 bases are a match to TRBD2. Sequencing used PBMCs or a T cell subset sorted from them (not recorded which). CDR3 in DNA: TGTGCCAGCAGTTTAGAGAGCGGGGGGGTTTCATGGGAGCAGTTCTTC. It encodes CASSLESGGVSWEQFF. Using reference TRBV28 and TRBJ2-1 for the parts outside the CDR3, the full variable domain is DVKVTQSSRYLVKRTGEKVFLECVQDMDHENMFWYRQDPGLGLRLIYFSYDVKMKEKGDIPEGYSVSREKKERFSLILESASTNQTSMYLCASSLESGGVSWEQFFGPGTRLTVL.